This T cell receptor (beta chain) was identified during a study of OX40 agonist ivuxolimab in advanced cancers. Across the whole study: Therapy given before enrollment (anti-PD-1, anti-PD-L1 or anti-CTLA-4) was allowed, and around 44% had some. Study conclusions and caveats: Certain nonresponders additionally had low normalized T-cell clonal expansion. In CD8+ T cells, expanded clones were on average more numerous than in CD4+.

Here immunoSEQ multiplex PCR was the method, and the copy in TCRdb shows in-frame clones only, minus some. The table records roughly 69,000 clones, roughly nine tenths of them present only once. The CDR3 runs 14 residues. V lost 5 bases, J lost 6 bases, and 15 bases lay in between. CDR1 and CDR2 (germline): LNHDA, SQIVND (reference sequence). Points on this clone: Its matching antigen is unknown.

V is TRBV19 and J is TRBJ2-3; the D call may be TRBD1 or TRBD2 (5 bases each). The material was CD4+ or CD8+ T cells sorted from blood, obtained in a trial of the OX40 agonist ivuxolimab. The sequence derives from an adult with an advanced solid tumor such as melanoma, head and neck, liver or kidney cancer. The DNA of the CDR3 is TGTGCCAGTAGTGGGGACGGCCTCTGGGATACGCAGTATTTT. It specifies CASSGDGLWDTQYF.